This T cell receptor beta chain was sequenced during a study of blood T cell repertoires in COVID-19 (dated by TCRdb to 2018 to 2020). Regarding the research as a whole: Samples covering the acute and convalescent phases of COVID-19 were provided by collaborators in the United States, Italy and Spain. The prospective study material was composed of cDNA or gDNA derived from T cells, B-cell-depleted T cells, or PBMCs. The dataset comprised deeply sampled blood TCRbeta repertoires from subjects exposed to, actively infected with, or recovered from COVID-19. The repertoires were released in a freely available public database meant as a resource for research on the immune response to SARS-CoV-2. Samples were obtained from the ongoing ImmuneRACE study (first 160 participants) and from over a thousand subjects provided by 6 global collaborators. Nearly every sample came with metadata listing a de-identified subject ID, COVID-19 status, age in years and sex. Where HLA class I and class II types were available, the types were taken from metadata supplied by the sample provider, not from assay-based typing.

A word on this clone: No cognate antigen has been identified for it. No qualities accompany the bases; no much larger clone lies one base away.

Summary of the overall study and its limitations: Clinical and demographic metadata were provided uncurated, with the amount varying by source and participant.

The CDR3 has 19 amino acids, counting the end cysteine and phenylalanine. The retained sequence is limited to the CDR3, 57 bases, with the frame set at the first base. The germline V gene yields MGHRA for CDR1 and YSYEKL for CDR2. Trimming accounts for 0 bases at V and 3 bases at J, while the number of junction bases matched to no gene is 9. TCRbeta CDR3 regions were amplified from genomic DNA using the immunoSEQ Assay, a bias-controlled multiplex PCR. In the authors' own workflow: Within the assay, amplification of reference gene primers was used to estimate how many nucleated cells each sample contained. To quantify the absolute abundance of each unique TCRbeta CDR3 rearrangement, sequence reads were collapsed and filtered. For each sample, productive Simpson clonality was calculated by taking the square root of Simpson's diversity index across productive rearrangements. This is the immuneACCESS table as TCRdb keeps it, with only in-frame sequences that have V and J called. A part of the clones is gone; compared with another copy, unresolved V genes explain less than half, and the rest is unexplained. Clone size and V and J calls were adopted from that table, with D and trimming inferred from the DNA. Across this sample there are tens of thousands of clones, with 70% to 90% seen only once. The ten largest make up over 8.5% of the sample.

Whole blood was collected in K2EDTA tubes by collaborating institutions according to the institutions' own protocols. Collaborator samples were shipped for TCRbeta analysis as frozen whole blood, isolated PBMCs, or DNA extracted from either sample type. The TCR was taken from a human donor in a cohort sampled during active COVID-19. The material sequenced was peripheral blood. The chain joins TRBV4-1 to TRBJ2-1; 12 middle bases align to TRBD2. The CDR3 protein: CASSQEVMASGRVYNEQFF. The DNA sequence follows: TGCGCCAGCAGCCAAGAGGTAATGGCTAGCGGGAGGGTCTACAATGAGCAGTTCTTC.